These 13 T cell receptor beta chains were all obtained from the same sample, sequenced in a study of regulatory T cells in long-lasting Graves disease. The time point: persistent/refractory GD, antithyroid drugs over 5 years with positive TRAb. The TCR library was made from RNA extracted from PBMCs. Both iRepertoire HTBI primers and Arm-PCR of CDR3 regions were used to build the TCR beta libraries. Each CDR3 protein gets one entry after TCRdb re-called the multiplex PCR reads with MiXCR. This table holds roughly 500,000 distinct CDR3 sequences, 22% found once. Sample: peripheral blood mononuclear cells (PBMCs), taken when the disease was refractory, from a patient treated with antithyroid drugs. The receptors derive from a female donor with Graves disease.

This clonotype was counted only a few times. The rearrangement joins TRBV10-3 to TRBJ1-1; D may be TRBD1 (5 bases). Germline V gene data show CDR1 as ENHRY and CDR2 as SYGVKD. The CDR3 totals 14 residues. Trimming took off 7 bases at V and 0 bases at J, with 12 bases between the two ends. DNA for the CDR3: TGTGCCATCACCACTGACAGTATGAACACTGAAGCTTTCTTT. Its translation is CAITTDSMNTEAFF.

The sample holds a few counts of this clonotype. This chain uses TRBV28 with TRBJ2-1; TRBD2 is a possible D gene (6 bases). The CDR3 has 16 residues. V lost 4 bases and J lost 4, with 17 bases in between. Germline V gene lookup returns CDR1 MDHEN and CDR2 SYDVKM. CDR3 region: CASSSRTLGGYNEQFF. DNA of the CDR3: TGTGCCAGCAGTTCTCGGACCCTCGGGGGATACAATGAGCAGTTCTTC. The variable domain in full, completed from reference TRBV28 and TRBJ2-1, reads DVKVTQSSRYLVKRTGEKVFLECVQDMDHENMFWYRQDPGLGLRLIYFSYDVKMKEKGDIPEGYSVSREKKERFSLILESASTNQTSMYLCASSSRTLGGYNEQFFGPGTRLTVL.

This clonotype was counted a few times. The J gene is TRBJ2-7, the V gene TRBV6-1, with 7 bases lining up with TRBD1. Trimming cost V 6 bases and J 1 base; bases outside gene matches: 9. There are 15 residues in the CDR3. Germline V gene data show CDR1 as MNHNS and CDR2 as SASEGT. Written as DNA, the CDR3 is TGTGCCAGCAGGTCTCCCAGGGGGATGTCCTACGAGCAGTACTTC. Translating it yields CASRSPRGMSYEQYF.

This clonotype was found a few times. The chain uses TRBV10-3 and TRBJ1-5, with TRBD1 as a possible D gene (5 bases). The CDR3 is 15 residues long. Trimming left V 5 bases short and J 2 bases short, with 13 bases between. Germline V CDR1 and CDR2: ENHRY, SYGVKD. The CDR3 is CAISPGLGGNQPQHF. CDR3 DNA sequence: TGTGCCATCAGTCCGGGGCTCGGGGGCAATCAGCCCCAGCATTTT.

This clonotype was observed at least ten times. V is TRBV10-3 and J is TRBJ1-1, with D tentatively TRBD1 (6 bases). This CDR3 has 13 amino acids. Trimming took 9 bases from V and 5 from J, leaving 16 bases between them. The V gene's germline CDR1 is ENHRY and CDR2 SYGVKD. This CDR3 reads CAIGVGGGTEAFF. The DNA of the CDR3 is TGTGCCATTGGCGTAGGGGGAGGAACTGAAGCTTTCTTT.

This clonotype was seen ten or more times. The chain recombines TRBV7-3 with TRBJ2-4, with 8 bases matching TRBD1. With V trimmed by 5 bases and J by 6 bases, 6 bases remained unmatched. The CDR3 has 14 residues. Per the germline V gene, CDR1 is SGHTA and CDR2 is FQGTGA. The CDR3: CASSATGEGNIQYF. Here the CDR3 DNA reads TGTGCCAGCAGCGCGACAGGGGAAGGAAACATTCAGTACTTC.

This clonotype has a count of ten or more. A read error may produce the germline difference seen at one junction end. The V and J genes are TRBV7-2 and TRBJ2-7, with D perhaps matching TRBD2 (7 bases). The CDR3 covers 15 residues. Germline V gene sequence: CDR1 SGHTA, CDR2 FQGNSA. CDR3 nucleotide sequence: TGTGCCAGCAGTTTAGGGGGGGGGAGCTCCTACGAGCAGTACTTC. Translation gives CASSLGGGSSYEQYF. Drawing the rest from reference TRBV7-2 and TRBJ2-7, the complete variable domain is GAGVSQSPSNKVTEKGKDVELRCDPISGHTALYWYRQSLGQGLEFLIYFQGNSAPDKSGLPSDRFSAERTGGSVSTLTIQRTQQEDSAVYLCASSLGGGSSYEQYFGPGTRLTVT.

This clonotype was recorded at least ten times. The gene calls are TRBV20-1 and TRBJ2-6; D is possibly TRBD2 (6 bases). The CDR3 spans 14 residues. The V gene's germline CDR1 is DFQATT and CDR2 SNEGSKA (reference sequence). Trimming pared 6 bases from V and 4 bases from J, leaving 13 bases between. The CDR3 here is CSAWDSPGANVLTF. The CDR3 nucleotides are TGCAGTGCATGGGACTCCCCAGGGGCCAACGTCCTGACTTTC.

This CDR3 is CASSAARDGGTDTQYF. The CDR3 coding sequence is TGTGCCAGTAGTGCTGCCCGGGACGGAGGAACAGATACGCAGTATTTT. The chain recombines TRBV19 with TRBJ2-3; D tentatively fits TRBD1 or TRBD2 (5 bases each). The CDR3 totals 16 residues. V shed 5 bases and J shed 3 bases, with 18 bases lying between them. Germline V gene data show CDR1 as LNHDA and CDR2 as SQIVND (reference sequence).

The chain combines TRBV25-1 with TRBJ2-5; D could derive from TRBD1 or TRBD2 (8 bases each). The CDR3 contains 15 residues. The V end was cut by 7 bases, the J end by 7 bases, with 22 bases between. The V gene's germline CDR1 is MGHDK and CDR2 SYGVNS. The CDR3 DNA sequence: TGTGCCAGCACTACCACAGGGGGACTAGGGGGGACCCAGTACTTC. It translates to CASTTTGGLGGTQYF.

This clonotype showed up just a few times. The chain has TRBV10-3 and TRBJ1-3; D remains ambiguous. There are 15 residues in the CDR3. Germline loops: CDR1 ENHRY, CDR2 SYGVKD. Trimming took off 0 bases at V and 2 bases at J, with 8 bases between the two ends. The DNA of the CDR3 is TGTGCCATCAGTGAGTCGAACGGGGCTGGAAACACCATATATTTT. The encoded protein is CAISESNGAGNTIYF.

The V and J genes are TRBV7-8 and TRBJ1-2; D is possibly TRBD1 (6 bases). This CDR3 spans 17 amino acids. Germline V gene data show CDR1 as SGHVS and CDR2 as FQNEAQ. V was pared by 4 bases and J by 0 bases, with 18 bases between. CDR3: CASSSGRLTGPNYGYTF. The CDR3 DNA reads as TGTGCCAGCAGCTCCGGGCGTCTTACAGGGCCTAACTATGGCTACACCTTC.

This clonotype was detected a few times. The chain joins TRBV3-1 to TRBJ1-3; the D is unclear. Trimming stripped 1 base from V and 0 bases from J, with 10 bases between. The CDR3 sequence is 16 residues long. The germline V gene encodes CDR1 LGHDT and CDR2 YNNKEL (reference sequence). Written as DNA, the CDR3 is TGTGCCAGCAGCCAAGTGAAGGTTCTCTCTGGAAACACCATATATTTT. Translating gives CASSQVKVLSGNTIYF.